These T cell receptor beta chains were read from a single sample in a study of T-cell reconstitution after alpha-beta-depleted transplantation in children. Using its own MiXCR run on the PCR reads, TCRdb lists one record per CDR3 protein. The table shows hundreds of thousands of distinct CDR3 sequences, with 10% occurring only once. Sequencing was performed on PBMCs, taken before TCRalphabeta/CD19-depleted stem cell transplant. Receptors were obtained from a boy in the first two years of life with acute myeloid leukemia, due to receive a stem cell transplant. Both conserved end residues are part of each CDR3. The D gene is left open where the match is weak. Rows give clone size only sometimes, using once, few, many, or a class for an expanded clone.

. . TRBJ1-5 TRBV12-3/TRBV12-4 CASRTGSQPQHF TGTGCCAGCAGGACAGGTAGCCAGCCCCAGCATTTT
TRBD2 many TRBJ2-3 TRBV29-1 CSVEVPLAGEADTQYF TGCAGCGTTGAAGTCCCCCTAGCGGGGGAGGCAGATACGCAGTATTTT
. many TRBJ2-5 TRBV4-1 CASSQGLFLETQYF TGCGCCAGCAGCCAGGGACTCTTCCTCGAGACCCAGTACTTC
TRBD2 many TRBJ2-1 TRBV20-1 CSARPRLAGGAYYNEQFF TGCAGTGCTAGACCCAGACTAGCGGGAGGAGCGTACTACAATGAGCAGTTCTTC
TRBD2 few TRBJ2-3 TRBV13 CASSAILGPGGPRDTQYF TGTGCCAGCAGCGCTATTTTAGGCCCGGGAGGGCCGAGAGATACGCAGTATTTT
. few TRBJ2-1 TRBV29-1 CSVEPSQYYNEQFF TGCAGCGTTGAGCCAAGTCAGTACTACAATGAGCAGTTCTTC
TRBD2 many TRBJ2-3 TRBV3-1 CASSQGLAGGAFGDTQYF TGTGCCAGCAGCCAAGGACTAGCGGGAGGGGCCTTCGGAGATACGCAGTATTTT
TRBD1 many TRBJ2-1 TRBV5-1 CASSHTGGIRNEQFF TGCGCCAGCAGCCACACAGGGGGGATTCGAAATGAGCAGTTCTTC
TRBD1 many TRBJ2-7 TRBV28 CASSLSLGQGSSYEQYF TGTGCCAGCAGTTTAAGTCTGGGACAGGGGAGCTCCTACGAGCAGTACTTC
. many TRBJ1-2 TRBV29-1 CSVAGGVNYGYTF TGCAGCGTTGCGGGGGGAGTTAACTATGGCTACACCTTC
. many TRBJ2-3 TRBV4-2 CASSQTGTPQGGGTQYF TGTGCCAGCAGCCAGACCGGGACTCCCCAAGGGGGAGGCACGCAGTATTTT
. many TRBJ2-5 TRBV5-1 CASSWDYSYRGETQYF TGCGCCAGCAGCTGGGATTACTCATACAGAGGGGAGACCCAGTACTTC
. few TRBJ2-5 TRBV20-1 CSASGGRGQEETQYF TGCAGTGCCTCGGGTGGGCGGGGTCAAGAAGAGACCCAGTACTTC
. many TRBJ1-1 TRBV7-8 CASSPAGSARTEAFF TGTGCCAGCAGCCCCGCGGGGAGTGCGCGCACTGAAGCTTTCTTT